What follows describes a single TCR beta chain. This clonotype occurred a few times. Its antigen specificity is not known. Per-base qualities were not stored, and no clone one base away is much larger. This record belongs to a study of blood T cells in healthy people across ages (dated by TCRdb to between 2015 and 2016). In the study overall: In model experiments, roughly one uniquely barcoded TCR beta cDNA molecule per two T cells was captured by template switching. The study measured age-related changes in TCR beta repertoire diversity using deep sequencing normalized with unique cDNA molecular identifiers. The donors were split into four age groups: young (average around 16 years), middle-aged (roughly 39), aged (more than 55) and long-lived (roughly 77). Donors of different ages were randomly distributed across sequencing lanes to avoid experimental bias. Two additional independent replicas of 1 million unique cDNA reads from the same blood draw were analyzed for two donors (one aged 18 to 29 and one aged 80 or older).

Systemically healthy Caucasian individuals from Russia, 35 to 50 in total and aged about 6 to 95 years, were included as donors. Approximately 9.3 milliliters of peripheral blood were drawn from each donor into EDTA-treated Vacutainer tubes. Ficoll-Paque density-gradient centrifugation was used to isolate PBMCs, with at least 6 million per sample. Trizol reagent was used to extract total RNA from the PBMCs, yielding at least 5 micrograms per sample. For every donor, an aliquot of PBMCs went through flow cytometry to measure the percentages of naive CD45RAhigh/CD27high T cells. Overall study outcomes, separate from this receptor: The CMV infection status of donors was not known, potentially confounding age-related changes in expanded clonotypes. Estimates of total diversity from one million sequenced T cells were regarded as lower bounds and underestimates. A strong correlation was found between observed TCR beta diversity and the percentage of naive T cells measured by flow cytometry. Compared with the aged group, the long-lived group had more naive CD4+ T cells, fewer expanded clones and increased TCR diversity, suggesting age selection. Because profiling used bulk unsorted PBMCs, naive and antigen-experienced compartments could not be compared conclusively. As age increased, observed TCR beta diversity per million T cells dropped in a roughly linear way, and a significant reduction was already evident by age about 36.

Unmatched junction bases come to 11, with V trimmed by 8 bases and J by 7 bases. Taken from cysteine to phenylalanine, the CDR3 has 15 residues. Only CDR3 DNA is held: 45 bases, read in frame from base 1. The library was obtained by 5' RACE. Sequencing instrument: Illumina HiSeq 2500. A second PCR of roughly 7 to 11 cycles was performed with a sample-barcoded 5' primer and a J-beta primer mix. A template-switch 5' adaptor carrying 12 random nucleotides introduced a unique molecular identifier onto each TCR beta cDNA molecule. Each sample yielded at least 3 million CDR3-containing paired-end reads. All of the RNA was converted into first-strand cDNA using the Mint cDNA synthesis kit, with a TRBC-specific oligonucleotide serving as the primer. All cDNA was treated with uracil-DNA glycosylase and then went through a first 18-cycle PCR with the universal primers M1SS and BC2_uni_R. The original methods were these. Normalization of each sample was performed by random selection of 1 million high-quality reads, each carrying a distinct molecular identifier. Instead of being binned into consensus sequences, reads that shared molecular identifiers were thrown out. MiTCR, with a Q25 quality threshold and the strictest error-elimination algorithm, was used for CDR3 identification, clonotype clustering and error correction. A nonparametric unseen species model with Euler transformation was used to estimate a lower bound on total TCR beta diversity. In-frame beta chains were kept once TCRdb had trimmed the public reads at Q25 with fastp and called clones with MiXCR. One record per CDR3 amino acid sequence lists the most common genes and DNA. These V and J calls derive from TCRdb rather than the authors' analysis. The table for this sample lists about 1.6 million distinct CDR3 sequences; roughly 32% of them were counted only once. About 10% of the sample is in the top ten clones.

This receptor was identified in a woman aged 25 to 39 in good health. The rearrangement joined TRBV12-3 or TRBV12-4 to TRBJ2-1; the central 10 bases match TRBD1. The sequenced sample was blood. Here is the DNA: TGTGCCAGCCTCCCGCGGGGACAGGGGAGGAATGAGCAGTTCTTC. It translates as CASLPRGQGRNEQFF.